This paragraph reports one T cell receptor beta chain. From blood, roughly 220-550 ng of genomic DNA served as TRB template. This specimen comes from a study of T and B cells in COVID-19 patients. Turning to the study itself: About 90% of the 20 active-infection patients had comorbidities associated with unfavorable COVID-19 outcome.

Multiplex PCR with BIOMED2 TRB-A/B primer pools amplified TRB rearrangements. Each CDR3 protein gets one entry after TCRdb re-called the multiplex PCR reads with MiXCR. Altogether about 4,600 distinct CDR3 sequences are present, roughly 23% being singletons, with the ten largest covering more than 3%. Germline V CDR1 and CDR2: DFQATT, SNEGSKA (reference sequence). The CDR3 runs 14 residues. The V end lost 5 bases, the J end lost 4 bases, and 15 bases lay between the germline ends. The clonotype comes from a human donor with active COVID-19. J is TRBJ1-5 and V is TRBV20-1, with TRBD1 as a possible D gene (6 bases). Material: blood. The DNA for the CDR3 is TGCAGTGCTCAAATGACAGGACGGAATCAGCCCCAGCATTTT. Residues: CSAQMTGRNQPQHF.